The 7 T cell receptor beta chains reported below all come from one sample, sequenced in a study of Ad26.COV2.S vaccination and SARS-CoV-2 variants. The sample's treatment: roughly 20 received Ad26.COV2.S at low or high dose, single or two shots; 5 received placebo; per-sample allocation not given. The samples were gathered on day 63 after the first injection of vaccine or placebo. The protocol was immunoSEQ multiplex PCR, while the TCRdb copy is restricted to in-frame clones and leaves out a portion. This table holds about 680,000 clones, 89% found once. Sample: peripheral blood, taken in a trial of Ad26.COV2.S vaccine versus placebo. The receptors stem from a person between 18 and 60 years old who received the Ad26.COV2.S COVID-19 vaccine or a placebo.

DNA for the CDR3: TGCGCCAGCAGCTCGGAGGGAGTTGGCTACGAGCAGTACTTC. Its translation is CASSSEGVGYEQYF. V usage is TRBV5-1 and J usage is TRBJ2-7, with TRBD2 as a possible D gene (6 bases). The V gene lost 3 bases and the J gene lost 3 bases, with 13 bases spanning the gap. CDR1 SGHRS and CDR2 YFSETQ come from the germline V gene. CDR3 length equals 14 residues. Combining the CDR3 with reference TRBV5-1 and TRBJ2-7 gives the whole variable domain KAGVTQTPRYLIKTRGQQVTLSCSPISGHRSVSWYQQTPGQGLQFLFEYFSETQRNKGNFPGRFSGRQFSNSRSEMNVSTLELGDSALYLCASSSEGVGYEQYFGPGTRLTVT.

There are a few counts of this clone. The chain carries TRBV2 and TRBJ2-5; TRBD2 matches at 12 bases. V trimming: 8 bases; J trimming: 3 bases; junction bases outside the gene matches: 1. CDR3 length equals 13 residues. Germline values: CDR1 SNHLY, CDR2 FYNNEI. The CDR3 spells CASWTSGKETQYF. CDR3 nucleotide sequence: TGTGCCAGCTGGACTAGCGGGAAAGAGACCCAGTACTTC.

V usage is TRBV3-1 (or the pseudogene TRBV3-2) and J usage is TRBJ2-7, with D perhaps TRBD2 (6 bases). Germline values: CDR1 LGHDT, CDR2 YNNKEL (reference sequence). V lost 0 bases to trimming and J lost 5 bases, with 8 bases between them. The CDR3 contains 13 residues. The CDR3 DNA sequence: TGTGCCAGCAGCCAAGAATGGGAGGACGAGCAGTACTTC. As protein: CASSQEWEDEQYF.

This chain uses TRBV5-6 with TRBJ2-7, with 10 bases aligning to TRBD1. Germline trimming cut 0 bases from V and 6 bases from J; bases unmatched to any gene: 6. CDR1 SGHDT and CDR2 YYEEEE come from the germline V gene. The CDR3 covers 15 residues. Written as DNA, the CDR3 is TGTGCCAGCAGCTTGGCCGAAGACAGGGGGCGCGAGCAGTACTTC. Its protein product is CASSLAEDRGREQYF.

As concerns this clone: Other DNA sequences in the same sample also yield this CDR3. The V and J genes are TRBV9 and TRBJ2-1, with 8 bases aligning to TRBD2. CDR1 and CDR2 (germline): SGDLS, YYNGEE. With 0 bases clipped from V and 4 bases from J, the junction kept 3 bases outside the gene matches. CDR3 length: 15 residues. CDR3 loop: CASSVGTSLYNEQFF. In DNA form, the CDR3 reads TGTGCCAGCAGCGTAGGGACTAGCCTGTACAATGAGCAGTTCTTC.

V usage is TRBV6-2 or TRBV6-3 and J usage is TRBJ1-5; D is perhaps TRBD1 (6 bases). Between the trimmed V and J ends, which lost 5 bases and 1 base, there was a span of 15 bases. This CDR3 has 16 amino acids. The germline CDR1 and CDR2 sequences are MNHEY and SVGEGT. Here the CDR3 DNA reads TGTGCCAGCAGTCGGACAGTAGTCGGAAGCAATCAGCCCCAGCATTTT. Its translation: CASSRTVVGSNQPQHF.

The J gene is TRBJ1-1, the V gene TRBV7-2; D is possibly TRBD1 (6 bases). The germline V gene has CDR1 SGHTA and CDR2 FQGNSA. There are 16 residues in the CDR3. Deletions cut 2 bases from V and 3 bases from J, with 16 bases between. CDR3 nucleotides: TGTGCCAGCAGCTTAATATGGGGGCTGGGGGACACTGAAGCTTTCTTT. Amino acids: CASSLIWGLGDTEAFF.